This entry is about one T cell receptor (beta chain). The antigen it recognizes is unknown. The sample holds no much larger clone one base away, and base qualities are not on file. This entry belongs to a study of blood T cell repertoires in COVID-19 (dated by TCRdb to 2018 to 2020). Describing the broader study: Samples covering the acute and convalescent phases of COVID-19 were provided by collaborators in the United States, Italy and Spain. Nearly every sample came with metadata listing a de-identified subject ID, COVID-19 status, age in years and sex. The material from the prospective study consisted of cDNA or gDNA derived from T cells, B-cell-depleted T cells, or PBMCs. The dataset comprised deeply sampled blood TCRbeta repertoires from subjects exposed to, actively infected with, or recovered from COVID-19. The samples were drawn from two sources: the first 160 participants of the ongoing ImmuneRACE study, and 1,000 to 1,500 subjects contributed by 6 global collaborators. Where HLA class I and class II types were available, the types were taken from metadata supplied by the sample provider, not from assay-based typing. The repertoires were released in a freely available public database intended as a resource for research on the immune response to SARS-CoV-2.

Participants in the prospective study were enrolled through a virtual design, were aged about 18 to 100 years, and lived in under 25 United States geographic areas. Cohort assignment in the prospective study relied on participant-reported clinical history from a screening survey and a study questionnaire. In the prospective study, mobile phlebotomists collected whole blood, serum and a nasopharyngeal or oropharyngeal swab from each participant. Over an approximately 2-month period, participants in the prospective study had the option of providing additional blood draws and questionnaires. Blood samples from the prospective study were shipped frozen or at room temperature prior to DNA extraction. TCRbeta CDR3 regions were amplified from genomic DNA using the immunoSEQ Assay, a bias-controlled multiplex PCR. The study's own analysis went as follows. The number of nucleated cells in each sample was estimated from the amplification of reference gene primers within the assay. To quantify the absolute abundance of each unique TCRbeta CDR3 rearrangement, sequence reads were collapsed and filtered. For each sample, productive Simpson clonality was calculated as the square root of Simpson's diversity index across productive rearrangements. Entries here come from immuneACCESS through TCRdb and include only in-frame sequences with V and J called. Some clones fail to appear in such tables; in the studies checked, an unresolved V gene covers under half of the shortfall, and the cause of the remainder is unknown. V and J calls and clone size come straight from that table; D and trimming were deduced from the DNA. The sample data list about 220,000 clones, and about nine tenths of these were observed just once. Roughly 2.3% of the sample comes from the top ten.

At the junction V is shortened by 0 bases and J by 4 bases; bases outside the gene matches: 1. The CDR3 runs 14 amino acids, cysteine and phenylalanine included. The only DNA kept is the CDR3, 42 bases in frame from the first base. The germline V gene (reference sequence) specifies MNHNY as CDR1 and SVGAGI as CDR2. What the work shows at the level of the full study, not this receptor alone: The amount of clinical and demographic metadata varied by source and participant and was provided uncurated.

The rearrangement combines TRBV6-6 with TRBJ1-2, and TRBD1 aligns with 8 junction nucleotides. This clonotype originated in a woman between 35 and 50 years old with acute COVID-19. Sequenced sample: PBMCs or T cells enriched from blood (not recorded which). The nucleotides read TGTGCCAGCAGTTACTCAACAGGGGGCTATGGCTACACCTTC. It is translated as CASSYSTGGYGYTF.